This TCR beta chain came from a study of cytomegalovirus exposure and HLA in healthy donors (dated by TCRdb to about 2017). Study-level background: According to an earlier analysis of a few hundred of the donors, roughly 180 million T cells yielded over 90 million unique TCR beta sequences and about 300 Gb of sequence data. An early release covering 550 to 650 HLA-typed donors comprised about 290 gigabases of sequencing data and tens of millions of unique TCR sequences. Of the roughly 400 genotyped donors, less than 85% were placed in the genetic ancestry cluster associated with self-reported Caucasian donors. The study aimed to test whether cataloging public T cell receptors could reveal signatures of past pathogen exposure. Using immunosequencing, the study profiled T cell repertoires from around 670 subjects and related those repertoires to cytomegalovirus serostatus. A separate validation cohort of over 95 different subjects was used in addition to the roughly 700-subject first cohort. To predict cytomegalovirus infection status, the study brought together high-throughput TCR immunosequencing, statistical association of individual TCRs with disease status, and machine learning. To study patterns of TCR occurrence, a later analysis re-analyzed previously published TCR beta repertoires from 500 to 850 donors and added high-resolution HLA genotyping. Rather than using new phenotypic data, the later analysis identified candidate immune exposures from TCR beta sequences and from how often those sequences occurred across donors. In an earlier analysis of 587 of the donors, high-throughput TCR beta sequencing was used to judge whether each TCR beta V gene segment behaved as functional or pseudogenic. Alongside the repertoire data, information on donor age, sex, ethnicity and CMV serostatus was compiled. A later genetic analysis used genome-wide SNP genotypes for about 55% of the 666 donors, treating that subset as a discovery cohort. All discovery cohort repertoires had been generated on a single sequencing platform. Class I and class II HLA loci were covered by the typing at four-digit resolution. Typing coverage differed by locus: A, B, C, DRB1 and DQB1 were typed in roughly 620-630 donors, DQA1 in 500 to 550, DPA1 in around 580, and DPB1 in roughly 450. Roughly 5 DR-DQ haplotypes were handled as single units for association and clustering because linkage in the cohort was strong. Across approximately 420 genotyped donors of the cohort, an average of approximately 220,000 unique TCR beta nucleotide sequences per donor were sequenced, and roughly 20% of those sequences were non-productive.

Details on this clone: The specificity of this receptor is unknown. No much larger clonotype is one base removed from it; base qualities were not supplied.

The library was built by means of the immunoSEQ multiplex PCR assay. The multiplex PCR relied on a mix of 60 forward primers for TCR Vbeta segments and 13 reverse primers for TCR Jbeta segments. Amplification of the CDR3 region of rearranged TCR beta genes was performed with a multiplex PCR assay on genomic DNA. Amplified TCR beta libraries were sequenced as 87-base-pair reads on the Illumina HiSeq System. In the authors' own workflow: In a later analysis, tens of millions of unique TCR beta chains were counted across the 666 repertoires, and roughly 10 million of these chains were shared by at least two donors. Raw reads were error-corrected and collapsed into unique sequences with a nearest-neighbor algorithm that merged closely related sequences to remove PCR and sequencing errors. To assign V, D and J gene segments, CDR3 sequences were aligned to IMGT reference sequences. For a sequence to be retained, at least a six-nucleotide match to both a V gene segment and a J gene segment was required. A rearrangement was called productive if the CDR3 had no stop codons and remained in frame with V and J, and every other rearrangement was called non-productive. Following IMGT convention, CDR3 was defined as the stretch from the second conserved V-encoded cysteine to the conserved J-encoded phenylalanine. The earlier analysis of some 580 of the donors excluded any sequence lacking an unambiguous match to a single V gene segment. In an earlier analysis of about 590 of the donors, a V segment was called functional when productive rearrangements were above 56.7%, and segregating when the standard deviation between donors exceeded 5%. A statistical classification framework was built to diagnose cytomegalovirus status from the catalog of TCR beta chain sequences. In a later analysis, TCR nucleotide sequences were compared against IMGT/GENE-DB human TR gene sequences so that V and J genes could be assigned. A later analysis assigned CDR3 sequences and most-parsimonious VDJ recombination scenarios with the TCRdist pipeline. In a later analysis, each TCR beta chain was defined by its CDR3 amino acid sequence together with its V-gene family, and reads lacking a unique V-gene family were excluded. As a way to deal with suspected cross-contamination and a sequencing artifact, a later analysis dropped approximately 570 nucleotide sequences that were highly shared and had low generation probability. For each public chain, a later analysis derived a clonal expansion index from normalized ranks of inferred template counts within each repertoire. A later analysis computed generation probabilities with a VDJ recombination model fitted to out-of-frame rearrangements, and checked the results against IGoR. In a later analysis, TCR-TCR, TCR-HLA and TCR-CMV co-occurrence was scored with hypergeometric tests, and a repertoire-size bias correction was applied to TCR pairs. To estimate false discovery rates, a later analysis permuted the HLA or CMV assignments 20 times. A later analysis grouped co-occurring TCRs with DBSCAN, adding TCRdist sequence similarity when clustering within HLA-allele-positive subsets. Repertoires with fewer than 30,000 or more than 120,000 public chains were left out of co-occurrence clustering, as were about 5 repertoires with anomalous nucleotide sharing. Entries here come from immuneACCESS through TCRdb and include only in-frame sequences with V and J called. Some clones fail to appear in such tables; in the studies checked, an unresolved V gene covers under half of the shortfall, and the cause of the remainder is unknown. That table furnishes V, J and clone size, whereas the DNA furnished D and trimming. For this sample there are more than 200,000 clones; more than 60% appear just once. Together, the top ten hold around 15% of the sample.

There are 16 amino acids in the CDR3, from cysteine to phenylalanine inclusive. The entry retains the CDR3 DNA only, 48 bases that are in frame from base 1. The germline V end is reduced by 4 bases and the J end by 5 bases; junction bases left unmatched: 12. CDR1 and CDR2, per the germline V gene, are SGDLS and YYNGEE. The cohort comprised several hundred healthy bone marrow donors. At the time of sampling, every cohort member was nominally healthy, though immune exposures that went unrecorded were likely present. The donor was CMV seronegative and was included in the group of hundreds of seronegative cohort members. A peripheral blood sample was provided by each donor, and peripheral blood mononuclear cells were used for TCR beta sequencing. Genomic DNA extraction from the blood cell samples was performed with the Qiagen DNeasy Blood Extraction Kit. Study-level results and caveats: In a later analysis, about 17,000 TCR beta sequences were associated with specific HLA alleles at a false discovery rate of 0.05. In an earlier analysis of roughly 560 of the donors, most TCR beta V segments were observed in productive rearrangements about 90% or about 30% of the time, broadly matching IMGT annotations. According to a later analysis, parvovirus B19, influenza, CMV and Epstein-Barr virus appeared linked to several top co-occurrence clusters. Some IMGT-functional V segments, including TRBV6-2 and TRBV6-3, could not be told apart with the 87-base-pair reads, so those segments were excluded. The authors suggested that the approach could potentially be extended to other disease states and immunological phenotypes. CMV serostatus was the only immune exposure information available for the cohort. According to a later analysis, most CMV-associated TCR beta chains appeared to be HLA-restricted, and the HLA associations seemed to be driven largely by CMV exposure. Because HLA typing was unavailable for some donors at each locus, only the typed subset was used in association tests. Linkage disequilibrium might explain the correlated functional status among segregating V segments, but an unknown experimental factor could not be excluded. A group of highly shared sequence variants was considered likely to be a technical artifact of the sequencing pipeline. In this cohort, only TCR beta chains were sequenced, and detectable features were limited by the absence of alpha or paired-chain data. A later analysis found that TCR association rates varied across HLA loci, with DRB1 alleles showing the most associated TCRs and HLA-C alleles the fewest. Because counts were too low, under 20 rarely observed V segments, including chromosome 9 orphons, were left out of the earlier analysis of a few hundred of the donors. In the study, 150 to 200 TCR beta chains were listed as associated with cytomegalovirus. Roughly uniform sequencing depth across donors was assumed in presence/absence analyses, although this assumption may not hold. Strong co-occurrence of HLA alleles, especially DR and DQ, made assigning TCR associations to individual alleles difficult. Most TCR sequences were seen in very few donors, while some public TCRs were found in many individuals. In a later genetic analysis, fewer N-insertions in productive TCRs were reported among donors in an Asian-associated ancestry cluster than the 666-donor mean. Compared with equally common non-associated chains, HLA-associated TCR beta chains in a later analysis were more clonally expanded and had lower generation probabilities. The classifier was reported to diagnose cytomegalovirus status with high specificity and sensitivity in both the original and validation cohorts. An association between a missense DCLRE1C variant and V-gene and J-gene trimming of TCR beta chains was found in a later genetic analysis and replicated in an independent cohort. In vitro tests confirmed that three of the cytomegalovirus-associated TCR beta chains recognize cytomegalovirus antigens. A further reported finding was that TCR beta sequences accurately predicted the HLA-A and HLA-B alleles for most subjects in the first cohort.

The origin of this receptor is a man aged 35 to 55 in good health and CMV-seronegative. The sequence joins TRBV9 to TRBJ1-1; TRBD1 fits 9 bases in the junction. Sequencing used PBMCs. Here the CDR3 is given as CASSPPGEGQGTEAFF. The nucleotide sequence reads as follows: TGTGCCAGCAGCCCACCGGGTGAGGGACAGGGAACTGAAGCTTTCTTT. When the CDR3 is completed using the reference TRBV9 and TRBJ1-1 genes on either side, the full variable domain is DSGVTQTPKHLITATGQRVTLRCSPRSGDLSVYWYQQSLDQGLQFLIQYYNGEERAKGNILERFSAQQFPDLHSELNLSSLELGDSALYFCASSPPGEGQGTEAFFGQGTRLTVV.